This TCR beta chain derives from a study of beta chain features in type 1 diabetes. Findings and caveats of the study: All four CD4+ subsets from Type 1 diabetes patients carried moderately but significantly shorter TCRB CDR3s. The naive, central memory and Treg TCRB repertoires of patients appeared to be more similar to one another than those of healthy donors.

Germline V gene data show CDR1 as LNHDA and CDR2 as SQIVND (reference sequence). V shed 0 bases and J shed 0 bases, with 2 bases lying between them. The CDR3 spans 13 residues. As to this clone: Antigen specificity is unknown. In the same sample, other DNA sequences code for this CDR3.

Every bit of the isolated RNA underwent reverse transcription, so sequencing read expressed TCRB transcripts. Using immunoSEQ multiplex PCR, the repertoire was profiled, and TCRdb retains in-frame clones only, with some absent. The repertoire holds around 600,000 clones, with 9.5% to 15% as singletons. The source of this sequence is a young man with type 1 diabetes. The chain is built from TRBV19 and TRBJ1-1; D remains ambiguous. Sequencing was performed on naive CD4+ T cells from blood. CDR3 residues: CASSIEVNTEAFF. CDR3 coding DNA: TGTGCCAGTAGTATAGAGGTGAACACTGAAGCTTTCTTT.